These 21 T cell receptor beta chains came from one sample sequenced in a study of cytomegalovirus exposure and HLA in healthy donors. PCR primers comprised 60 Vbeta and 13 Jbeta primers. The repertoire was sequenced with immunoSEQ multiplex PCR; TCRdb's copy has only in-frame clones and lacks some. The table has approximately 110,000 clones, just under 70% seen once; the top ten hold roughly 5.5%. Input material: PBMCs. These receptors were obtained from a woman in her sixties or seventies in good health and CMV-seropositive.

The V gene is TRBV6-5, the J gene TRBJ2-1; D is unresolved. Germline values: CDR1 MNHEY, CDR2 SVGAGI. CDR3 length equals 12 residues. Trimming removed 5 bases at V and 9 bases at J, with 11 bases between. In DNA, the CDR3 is TGTGCCAGCAGTACAGCTCTGGGTGAGCAGTTCTTC. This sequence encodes CASSTALGEQFF.

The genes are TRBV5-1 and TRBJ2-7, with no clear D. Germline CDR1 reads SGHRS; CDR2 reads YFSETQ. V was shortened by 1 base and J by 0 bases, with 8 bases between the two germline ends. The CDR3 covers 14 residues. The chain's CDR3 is CASSLSVVSYEQYF. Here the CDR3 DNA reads TGCGCCAGCAGCTTGAGTGTAGTCTCCTACGAGCAGTACTTC.

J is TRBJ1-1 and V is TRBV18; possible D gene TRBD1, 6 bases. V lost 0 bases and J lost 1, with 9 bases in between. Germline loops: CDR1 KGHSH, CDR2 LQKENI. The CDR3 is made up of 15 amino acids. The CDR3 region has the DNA TGTGCCAGCTCACCACCCAGGGGACGGAACACTGAAGCTTTCTTT. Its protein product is CASSPPRGRNTEAFF.

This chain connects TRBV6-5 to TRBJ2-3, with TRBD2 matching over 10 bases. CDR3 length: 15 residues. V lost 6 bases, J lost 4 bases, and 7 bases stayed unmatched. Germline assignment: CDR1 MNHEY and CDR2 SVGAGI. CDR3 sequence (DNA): TGTGCCAGCAGCCCAGCGGGGGGGCCCGCAGATACGCAGTATTTT. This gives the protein CASSPAGGPADTQYF.

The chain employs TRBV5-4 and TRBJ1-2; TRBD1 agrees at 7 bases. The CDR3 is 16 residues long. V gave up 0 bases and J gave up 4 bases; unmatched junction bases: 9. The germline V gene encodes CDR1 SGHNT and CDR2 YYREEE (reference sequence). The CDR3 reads CASSLASGGPSYGYTF. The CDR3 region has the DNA TGTGCCAGCAGCTTGGCCTCAGGGGGACCATCCTATGGCTACACCTTC.

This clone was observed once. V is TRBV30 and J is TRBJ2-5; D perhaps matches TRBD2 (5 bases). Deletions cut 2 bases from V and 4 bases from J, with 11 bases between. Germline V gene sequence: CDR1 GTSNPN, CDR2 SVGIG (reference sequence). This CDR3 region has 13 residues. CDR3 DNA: TGTGCCTGGAGTAACCGCGGGCCAGAGACCCAGTACTTC. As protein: CAWSNRGPETQYF.

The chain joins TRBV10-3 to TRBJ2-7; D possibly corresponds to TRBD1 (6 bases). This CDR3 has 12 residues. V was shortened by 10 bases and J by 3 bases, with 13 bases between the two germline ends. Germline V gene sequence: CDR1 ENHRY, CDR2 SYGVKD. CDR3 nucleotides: TGTGCCACCTCCGGCAGGGGCTACGAGCAGTACTTC. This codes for CATSGRGYEQYF.

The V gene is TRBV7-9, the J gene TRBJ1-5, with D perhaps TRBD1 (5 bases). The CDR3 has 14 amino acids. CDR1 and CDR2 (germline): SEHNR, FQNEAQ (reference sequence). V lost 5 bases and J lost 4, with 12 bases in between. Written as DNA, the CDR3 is TGTGCCAGCAGCCAGAGTGGGACTAATCAGCCCCAGCATTTT. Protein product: CASSQSGTNQPQHF.

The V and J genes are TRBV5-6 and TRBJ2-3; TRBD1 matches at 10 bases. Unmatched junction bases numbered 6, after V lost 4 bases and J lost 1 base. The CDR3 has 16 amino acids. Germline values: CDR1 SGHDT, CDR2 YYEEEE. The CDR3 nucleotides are TGTGCCAGCAGCATTTCCGGGACAGGGGGCACAGATACGCAGTATTTT. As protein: CASSISGTGGTDTQYF.

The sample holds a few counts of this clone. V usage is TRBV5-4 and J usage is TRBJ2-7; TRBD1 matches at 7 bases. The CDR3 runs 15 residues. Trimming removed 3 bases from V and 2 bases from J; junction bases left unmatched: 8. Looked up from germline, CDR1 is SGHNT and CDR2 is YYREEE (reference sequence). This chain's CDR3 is CASSYQGEPPYEQYF. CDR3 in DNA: TGTGCCAGCAGCTACCAGGGGGAGCCCCCCTACGAGCAGTACTTC.

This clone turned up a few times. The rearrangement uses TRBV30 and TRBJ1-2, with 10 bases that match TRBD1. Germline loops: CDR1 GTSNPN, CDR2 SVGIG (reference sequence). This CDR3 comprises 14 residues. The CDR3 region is CAMEIGQGVGGYTF. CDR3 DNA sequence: TGTGCGATGGAGATCGGACAGGGGGTGGGTGGCTACACCTTC. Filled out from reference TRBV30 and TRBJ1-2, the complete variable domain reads SQTIHQWPATLVQPVGSPLSLECTVEGTSNPNLYWYRQAAGRGLQLLFYSVGIGQISSEVPQNLSASRPQDRQFILSSKKLLLSDSGFYLCAMEIGQGVGGYTFGSGTRLTVV.

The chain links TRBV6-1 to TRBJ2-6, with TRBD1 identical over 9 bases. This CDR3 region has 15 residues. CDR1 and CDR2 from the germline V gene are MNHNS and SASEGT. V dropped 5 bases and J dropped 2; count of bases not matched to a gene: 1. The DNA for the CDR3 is TGTGCCAGCAGTCGGGACAGGGCTGGGGCCAACGTCCTGACTTTC. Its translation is CASSRDRAGANVLTF.

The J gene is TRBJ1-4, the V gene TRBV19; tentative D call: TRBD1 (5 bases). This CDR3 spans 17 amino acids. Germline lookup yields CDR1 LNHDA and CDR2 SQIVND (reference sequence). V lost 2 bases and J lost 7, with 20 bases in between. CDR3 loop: CASSISPRQGVFEKLFF. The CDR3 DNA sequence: TGTGCCAGTAGTATATCCCCTCGGCAGGGTGTATTTGAAAAACTGTTTTTT.

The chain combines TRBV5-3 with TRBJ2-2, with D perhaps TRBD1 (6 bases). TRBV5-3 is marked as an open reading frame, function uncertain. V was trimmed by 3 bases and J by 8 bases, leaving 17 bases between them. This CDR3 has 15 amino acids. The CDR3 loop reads CARSYLETGAGELFF. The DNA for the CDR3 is TGTGCCAGAAGCTACCTCGAGACAGGCGCGGGGGAGCTGTTTTTT.

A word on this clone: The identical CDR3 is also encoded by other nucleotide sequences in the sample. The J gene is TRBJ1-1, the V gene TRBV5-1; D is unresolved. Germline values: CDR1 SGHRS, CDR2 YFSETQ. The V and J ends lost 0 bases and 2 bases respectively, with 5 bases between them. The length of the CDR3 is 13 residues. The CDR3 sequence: CASSLAGNTEAFF. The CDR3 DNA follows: TGCGCCAGCAGCTTGGCGGGAAACACTGAAGCTTTCTTT. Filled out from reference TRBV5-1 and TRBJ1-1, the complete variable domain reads KAGVTQTPRYLIKTRGQQVTLSCSPISGHRSVSWYQQTPGQGLQFLFEYFSETQRNKGNFPGRFSGRQFSNSRSEMNVSTLELGDSALYLCASSLAGNTEAFFGQGTRLTVV.

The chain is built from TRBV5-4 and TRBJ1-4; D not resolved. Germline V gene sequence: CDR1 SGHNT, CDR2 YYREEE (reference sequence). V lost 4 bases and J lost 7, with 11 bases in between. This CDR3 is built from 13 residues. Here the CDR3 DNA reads TGTGCCAGCAGCGTCCTCCCCGGTGAAAAACTGTTTTTT. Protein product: CASSVLPGEKLFF.

The CDR3 reads CASSLDPGGVTEAFF. The CDR3 nucleotides read TGCGCCAGCAGCTTGGATCCAGGGGGCGTCACTGAAGCTTTCTTT. The V and J genes are TRBV5-1 and TRBJ1-1; 8 positions agree with TRBD1. The CDR3 covers 15 residues. Germline V gene lookup returns CDR1 SGHRS and CDR2 YFSETQ. V shed 0 bases and J 4 bases; nucleotides not matched to a gene: 5.

DNA for the CDR3: TGTGCCAGCAGCCGGACAGAGTTCTATGGCTACACCTTC. It encodes CASSRTEFYGYTF. V usage is TRBV27 and J usage is TRBJ1-2, with a tentative D call TRBD1 (6 bases). Germline CDR1 is MNHEY and CDR2 is SMNVEV (reference sequence). This CDR3 has 13 amino acids. Trimming pared 6 bases from V and 4 bases from J, leaving 12 bases between.

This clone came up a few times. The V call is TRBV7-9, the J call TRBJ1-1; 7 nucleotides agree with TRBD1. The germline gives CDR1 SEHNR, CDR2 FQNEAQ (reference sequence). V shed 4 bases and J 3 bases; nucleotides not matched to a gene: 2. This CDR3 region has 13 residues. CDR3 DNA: TGTGCCAGCAGCTCCCAGGGGGACACTGAAGCTTTCTTT. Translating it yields CASSSQGDTEAFF.

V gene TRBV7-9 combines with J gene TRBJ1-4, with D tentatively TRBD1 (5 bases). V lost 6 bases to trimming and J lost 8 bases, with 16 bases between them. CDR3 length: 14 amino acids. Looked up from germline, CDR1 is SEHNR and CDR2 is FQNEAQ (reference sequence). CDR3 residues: CASRREGFYEKLFF. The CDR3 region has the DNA TGTGCCAGCAGGCGGGAGGGGTTTTACGAAAAACTGTTTTTT.

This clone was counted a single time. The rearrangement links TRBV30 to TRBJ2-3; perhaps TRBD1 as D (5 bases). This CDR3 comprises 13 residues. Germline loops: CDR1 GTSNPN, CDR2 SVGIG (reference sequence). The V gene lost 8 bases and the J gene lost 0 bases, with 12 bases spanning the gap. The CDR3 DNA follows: TGTGCCCGAAGGACAATGAGCACAGATACGCAGTATTTT. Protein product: CARRTMSTDTQYF.